The T cell receptor (beta chain) under discussion was sequenced for a study of shared clonotypes between healthy human individuals. Overall study results and limits: The sharing of 4.5% to 5% of naive CD4 clonotypes was seen across a handful of donors. Enrolling few donors narrowed the genetic and exposure-history diversity that was represented.

This clone was seen only a few times. The antigen is undetermined. The V gene's germline CDR1 is MRHNA and CDR2 SNTAGT. J lost 1 base, V lost 10 bases, and 6 bases had no gene match. The CDR3 is 14 residues long. Only in-frame clones appear in the TCRdb table, and some are missing; sequencing was by immunoSEQ multiplex PCR. The sample lists approximately 2,300,000 clones, roughly 92% occurring once. V is TRBV6-4 and J is TRBJ1-5; 8 bases are shared with TRBD1. The specimen was naive CD4+ T cells from PBMCs. Subset noted: CD45RA+ positively selected. The sequence was obtained from a man younger than 35 in good health. Some clones in this sample may be carry-over from other donors' samples. CDR3 region: CATTGGRSNQPQHF. CDR3 DNA sequence: TGTGCCACCACAGGGGGGAGGAGCAATCAGCCCCAGCATTTT.